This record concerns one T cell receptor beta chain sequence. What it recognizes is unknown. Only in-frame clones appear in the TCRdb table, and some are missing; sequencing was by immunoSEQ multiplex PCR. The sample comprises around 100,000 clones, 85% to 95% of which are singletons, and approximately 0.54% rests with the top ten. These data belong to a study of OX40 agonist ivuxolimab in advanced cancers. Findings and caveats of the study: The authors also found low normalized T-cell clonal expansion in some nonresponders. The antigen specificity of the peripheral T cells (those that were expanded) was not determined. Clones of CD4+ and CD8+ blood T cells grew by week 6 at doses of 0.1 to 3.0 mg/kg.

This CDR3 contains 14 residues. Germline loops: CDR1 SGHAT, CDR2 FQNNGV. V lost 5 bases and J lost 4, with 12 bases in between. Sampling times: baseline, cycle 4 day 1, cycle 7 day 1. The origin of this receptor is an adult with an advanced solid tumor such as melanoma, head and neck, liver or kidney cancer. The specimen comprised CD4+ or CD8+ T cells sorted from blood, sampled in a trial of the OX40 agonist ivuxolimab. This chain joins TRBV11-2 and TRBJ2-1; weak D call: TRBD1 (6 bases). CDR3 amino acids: CASSTNRVYNEQFF. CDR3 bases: TGTGCCAGCAGCACAAACAGGGTTTACAATGAGCAGTTCTTC.